This T cell receptor (beta chain) stems from a study of CD8 T cell repertoires and HIV-1 epitope variants. On the study more broadly: The baseline condition was 1M T cells left uncultured.

Trimming cost V 3 bases and J 8 bases, with 7 bases left between them. The CDR3 spans 12 residues. Germline V lookup: CDR1 KGHSH, CDR2 LQKENI. This clone was seen more than once but under ten times. Assay: immunoSEQ multiplex PCR; the TCRdb copy retains only in-frame clones and omits some. The table records tens of thousands of clones, around 75% of them present only once. This receptor was obtained from a male donor with HIV. The material sequenced was uncultured baseline CD8+ T cells from peripheral blood mononuclear cells (PBMCs). The chain has TRBV18 and TRBJ1-4; D is uncertain. This CDR3 is CASSPLGEKLFF. The CDR3, as DNA: TGTGCCAGCTCACCCTTAGGGGAAAAACTGTTTTTT.